The entry that follows covers one T cell receptor beta chain sequence. From germline, CDR1 is LNHDA and CDR2 SQIVND (reference sequence). V lost 2 bases and J lost 5; bases outside the gene matches: 5. This CDR3 is built from 17 residues. The data stem from a study of cytomegalovirus exposure and HLA in healthy donors. PCR amplification relied on 60 Vbeta primers (plus 13 Jbeta primers). TCRdb keeps only in-frame clones here, not all; method: immunoSEQ multiplex PCR. The sample includes about 120,000 clones, 65% to 85% of them seen just once. This clonotype was obtained from a man in his fifties in good health and CMV-seropositive. V is TRBV19 and J is TRBJ2-1; 14 nucleotides align to TRBD2. The specimen was PBMCs. The CDR3 protein is CASSIIGLAGGNNEQFF. Here the CDR3 DNA reads TGTGCCAGTAGTATAATAGGACTAGCGGGAGGTAACAATGAGCAGTTCTTC.